This TCR beta chain was obtained from a study of cytomegalovirus exposure and HLA in healthy donors. At the level of the study: Earlier work reported some 110 million unique TCR beta sequences from about 170 million T cells.

A multiplex PCR was run with 60 Vbeta primers and 13 Jbeta primers. Here immunoSEQ multiplex PCR was the method, and the copy in TCRdb shows in-frame clones only, minus some. The data hold 150,000 to 200,000 clones, with nearly 80% observed a single time. Findings of the study overall: The study put around 180 TCR beta chains on its list as cytomegalovirus-associated. Later work found that TCR association rates differed between HLA loci; DRB1 had the most and HLA-C the fewest.

With regard to this clone: The target antigen is unknown.

J was trimmed by 3 bases and V by 3 bases; bases with no gene match: 2. Germline-derived CDR1 and CDR2 are SGHKS and YYEKEE (reference sequence). The CDR3 spans 14 residues. The sample consisted of PBMCs. This sequence was found in a man in his fifties or sixties in good health and CMV-seropositive. This chain connects TRBV5-5 to TRBJ1-1; 10 nucleotides match TRBD1. Written as DNA, the CDR3 is TGTGCCAGCAGCTGGGGACAGGGGTACACTGAAGCTTTCTTT. Translating it yields CASSWGQGYTEAFF.